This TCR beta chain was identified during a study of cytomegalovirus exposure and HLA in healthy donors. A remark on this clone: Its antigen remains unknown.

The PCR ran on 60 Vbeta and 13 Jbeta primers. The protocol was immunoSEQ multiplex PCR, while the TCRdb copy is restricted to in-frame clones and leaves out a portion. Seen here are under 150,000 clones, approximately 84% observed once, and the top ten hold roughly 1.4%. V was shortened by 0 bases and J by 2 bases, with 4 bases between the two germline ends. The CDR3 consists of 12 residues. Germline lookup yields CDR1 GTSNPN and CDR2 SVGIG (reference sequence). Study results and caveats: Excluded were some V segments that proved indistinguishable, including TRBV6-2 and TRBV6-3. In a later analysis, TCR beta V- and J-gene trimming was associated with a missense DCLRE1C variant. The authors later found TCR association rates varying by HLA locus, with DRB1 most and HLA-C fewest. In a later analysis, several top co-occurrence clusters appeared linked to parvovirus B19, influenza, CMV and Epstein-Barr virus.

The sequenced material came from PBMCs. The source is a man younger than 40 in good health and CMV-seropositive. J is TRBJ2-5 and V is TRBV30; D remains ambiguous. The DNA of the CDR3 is TGTGCCTGGAGTGTGCAGCAAGAGACCCAGTACTTC. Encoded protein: CAWSVQQETQYF.